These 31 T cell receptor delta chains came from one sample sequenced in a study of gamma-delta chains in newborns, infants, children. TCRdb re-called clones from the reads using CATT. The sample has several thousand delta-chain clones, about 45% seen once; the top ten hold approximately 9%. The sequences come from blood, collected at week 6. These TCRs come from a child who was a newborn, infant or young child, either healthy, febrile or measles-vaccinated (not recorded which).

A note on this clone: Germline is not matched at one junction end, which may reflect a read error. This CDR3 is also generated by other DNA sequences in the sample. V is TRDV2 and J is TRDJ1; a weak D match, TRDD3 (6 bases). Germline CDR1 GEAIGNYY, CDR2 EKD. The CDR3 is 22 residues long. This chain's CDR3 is CACDTWGWWGLLFPGATDKLIF. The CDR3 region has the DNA TGTGCCTGTGACACTTGGGGTTGGTGGGGGCTACTATTCCCCGGAGCCACCGATAAACTCATCTTC.

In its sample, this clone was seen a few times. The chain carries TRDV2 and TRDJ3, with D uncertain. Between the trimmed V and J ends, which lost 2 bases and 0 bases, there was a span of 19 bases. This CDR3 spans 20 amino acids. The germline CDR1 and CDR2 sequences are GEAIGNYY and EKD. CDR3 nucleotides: TGTGCCTGTGACAGAGGACCCGACACCCCTCGCTCCTGGGACACCCGACAGATGTTTTTC. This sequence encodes CACDRGPDTPRSWDTRQMFF.

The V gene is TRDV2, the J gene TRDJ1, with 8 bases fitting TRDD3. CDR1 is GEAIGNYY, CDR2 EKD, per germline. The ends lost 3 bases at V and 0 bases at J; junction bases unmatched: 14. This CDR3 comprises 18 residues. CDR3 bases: TGTGCCTGTGACTCCATTAGGACCCTGGGGGAGTACACCGATAAACTCATCTTT. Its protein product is CACDSIRTLGEYTDKLIF.

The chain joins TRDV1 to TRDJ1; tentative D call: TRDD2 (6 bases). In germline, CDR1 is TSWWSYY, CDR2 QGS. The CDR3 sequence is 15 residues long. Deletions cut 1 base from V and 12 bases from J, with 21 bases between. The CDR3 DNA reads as TGTGCTCTTGGGGAACCACCTTCCCCGCGATTCTCCTTCATCTTT. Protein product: CALGEPPSPRFSFIF.

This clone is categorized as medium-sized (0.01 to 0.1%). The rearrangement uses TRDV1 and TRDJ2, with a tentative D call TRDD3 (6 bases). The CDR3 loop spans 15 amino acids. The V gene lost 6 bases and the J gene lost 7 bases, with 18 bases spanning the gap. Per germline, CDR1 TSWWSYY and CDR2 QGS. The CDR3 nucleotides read TGTGCTCTTGGTAGCCTACGCCTGGGGAGAGCACAACTCTTCTTT. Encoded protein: CALGSLRLGRAQLFF.

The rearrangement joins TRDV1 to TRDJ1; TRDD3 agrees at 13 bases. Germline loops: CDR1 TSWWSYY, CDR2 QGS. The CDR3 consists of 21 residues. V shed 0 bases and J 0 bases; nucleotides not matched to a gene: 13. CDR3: CALGELTRTGGYARYTDKLIF. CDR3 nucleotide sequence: TGTGCTCTTGGGGAACTAACCCGTACTGGGGGATACGCCCGATACACCGATAAACTCATCTTT.

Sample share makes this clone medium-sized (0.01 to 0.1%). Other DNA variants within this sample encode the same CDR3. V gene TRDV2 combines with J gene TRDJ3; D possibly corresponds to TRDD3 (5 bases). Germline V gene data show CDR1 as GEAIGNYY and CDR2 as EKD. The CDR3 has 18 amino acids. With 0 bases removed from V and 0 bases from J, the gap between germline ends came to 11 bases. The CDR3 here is CACDTWGPSSWDTRQMFF. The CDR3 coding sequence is TGTGCCTGTGACACCTGGGGACCGAGCTCCTGGGACACCCGACAGATGTTTTTC.

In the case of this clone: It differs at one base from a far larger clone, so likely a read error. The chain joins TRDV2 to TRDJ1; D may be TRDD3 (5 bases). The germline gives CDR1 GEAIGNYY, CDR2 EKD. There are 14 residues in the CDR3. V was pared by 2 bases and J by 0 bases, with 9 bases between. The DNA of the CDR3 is TGTGCCTGTGACATACTGGAGGACACCGATAAACTCATCTTT. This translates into CACDILEDTDKLIF.

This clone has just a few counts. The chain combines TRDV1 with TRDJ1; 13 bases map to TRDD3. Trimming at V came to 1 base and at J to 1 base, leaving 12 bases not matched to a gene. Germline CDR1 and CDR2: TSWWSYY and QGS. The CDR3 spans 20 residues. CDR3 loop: CALGEPTGGYGVPTTDKLIF. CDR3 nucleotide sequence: TGTGCTCTTGGGGAACCTACTGGGGGATACGGAGTCCCAACCACCGATAAACTCATCTTT.

The CDR3 region has the DNA TGTGCCTGTGACCCCTGGGGGTCGACCAGCTCCTGGGACACCCGACAGATGTTTTTC. This gives the protein CACDPWGSTSSWDTRQMFF. V gene TRDV2 combines with J gene TRDJ3, with 7 nucleotides matching TRDD3. CDR1 is GEAIGNYY and CDR2 is EKD in the germline V gene. V was pared by 3 bases and J by 0 bases, with 10 bases of the junction left unmatched. The CDR3 is 19 residues long.

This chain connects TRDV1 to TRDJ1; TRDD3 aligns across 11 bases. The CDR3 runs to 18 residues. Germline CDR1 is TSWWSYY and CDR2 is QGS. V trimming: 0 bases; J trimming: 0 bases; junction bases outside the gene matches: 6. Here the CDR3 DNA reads TGTGCTCTTGGGGAACTCTTGACTGGGGGATATTACACCGATAAACTCATCTTT. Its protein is CALGELLTGGYYTDKLIF.

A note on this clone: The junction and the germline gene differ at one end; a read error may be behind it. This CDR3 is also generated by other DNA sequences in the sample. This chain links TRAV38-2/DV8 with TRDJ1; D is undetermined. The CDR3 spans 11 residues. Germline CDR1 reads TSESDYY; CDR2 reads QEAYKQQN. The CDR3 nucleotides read TGTGCCTATAGCACACCCTCCAAACTCATCTTT. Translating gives CAYSTPSKLIF.

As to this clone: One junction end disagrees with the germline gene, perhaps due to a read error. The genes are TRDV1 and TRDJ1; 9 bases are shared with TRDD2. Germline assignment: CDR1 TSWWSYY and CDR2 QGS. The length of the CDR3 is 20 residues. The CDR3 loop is CAHGELIPSYGVGSTDKLIF. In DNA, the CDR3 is TGTGCTCATGGGGAACTCATTCCTTCCTACGGCGTTGGGAGTACCGATAAACTCATCTTT.

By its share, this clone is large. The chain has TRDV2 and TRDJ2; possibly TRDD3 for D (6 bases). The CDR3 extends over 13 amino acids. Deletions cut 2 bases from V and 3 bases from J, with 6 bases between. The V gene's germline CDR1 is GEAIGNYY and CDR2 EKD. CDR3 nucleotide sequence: TGTGCCTGTGACAGGGGGATGACAGCACAACTCTTCTTT. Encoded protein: CACDRGMTAQLFF.

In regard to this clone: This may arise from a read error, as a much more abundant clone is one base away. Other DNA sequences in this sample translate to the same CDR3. This CDR3 is CACERLGVSSWDTRQMFF. In DNA, the CDR3 is TGTGCCTGTGAGCGACTGGGGGTGAGCTCCTGGGACACCCGGCAGATGTTTTTC. The rearrangement uses TRDV2 and TRDJ3, with TRDD3 matching 8 bases. Germline CDR1 GEAIGNYY, CDR2 EKD. This CDR3 region has 18 residues.

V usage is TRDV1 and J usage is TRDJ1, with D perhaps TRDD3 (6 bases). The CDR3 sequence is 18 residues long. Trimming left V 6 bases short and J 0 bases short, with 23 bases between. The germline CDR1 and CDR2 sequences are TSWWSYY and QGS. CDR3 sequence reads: CALGSSSYLGGYTDKLIF. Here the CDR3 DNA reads TGTGCTCTTGGCTCATCCTCTTACCTTGGGGGGTACACCGATAAACTCATCTTT.

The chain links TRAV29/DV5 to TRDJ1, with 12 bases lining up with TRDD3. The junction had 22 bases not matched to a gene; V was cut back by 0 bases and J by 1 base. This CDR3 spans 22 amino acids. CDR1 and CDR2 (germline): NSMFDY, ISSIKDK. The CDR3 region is CAASGRPSPTTGGYPCTDKLIF. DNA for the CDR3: TGTGCAGCAAGCGGTAGGCCTTCTCCAACTACTGGGGGATACCCGTGCACCGATAAACTCATCTTT.

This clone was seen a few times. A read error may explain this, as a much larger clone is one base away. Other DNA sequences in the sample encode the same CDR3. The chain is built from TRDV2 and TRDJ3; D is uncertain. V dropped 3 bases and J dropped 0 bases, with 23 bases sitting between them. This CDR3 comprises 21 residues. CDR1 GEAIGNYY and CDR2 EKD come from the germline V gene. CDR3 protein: CACDHIPLLGAYSWDTRQMFF. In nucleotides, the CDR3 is TGTGCCTGTGACCATATCCCTCTACTAGGGGCCTACTCCTGGGACACCCGACAGATGTTTTTC.

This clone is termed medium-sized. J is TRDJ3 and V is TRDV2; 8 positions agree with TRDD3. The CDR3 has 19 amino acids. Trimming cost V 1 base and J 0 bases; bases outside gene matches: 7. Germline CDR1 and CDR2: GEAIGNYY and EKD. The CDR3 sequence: CACDTLGESSSWDTRQMFF. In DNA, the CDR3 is TGTGCCTGTGACACTCTGGGGGAATCTAGCTCCTGGGACACCCGACAGATGTTTTTC.

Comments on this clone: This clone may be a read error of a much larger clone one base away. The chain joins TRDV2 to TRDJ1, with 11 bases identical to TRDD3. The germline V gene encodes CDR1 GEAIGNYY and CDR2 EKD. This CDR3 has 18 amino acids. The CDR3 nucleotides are TGTGCCTGTAACACCGGGGCTGGGGGATACCTGTGGACCGATAAACTCATCTTT. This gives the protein CACNTGAGGYLWTDKLIF.

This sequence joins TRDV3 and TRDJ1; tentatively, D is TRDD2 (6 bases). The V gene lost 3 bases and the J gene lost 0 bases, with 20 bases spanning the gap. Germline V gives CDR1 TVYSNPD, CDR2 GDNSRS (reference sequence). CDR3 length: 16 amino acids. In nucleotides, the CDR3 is TGTGCCTTCCCGCTTCCTCCTGTGGGGTACACCGATAAACTCATCTTT. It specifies CAFPLPPVGYTDKLIF.

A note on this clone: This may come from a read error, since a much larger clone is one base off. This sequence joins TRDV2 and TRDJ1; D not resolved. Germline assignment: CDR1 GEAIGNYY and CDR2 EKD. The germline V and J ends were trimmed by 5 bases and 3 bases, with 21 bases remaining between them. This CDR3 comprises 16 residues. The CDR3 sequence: CACGRCGSPYADKLIF. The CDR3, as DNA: TGTGCCTGTGGACGCTGTGGGTCCCCGTACGCCGATAAACTCATCTTT.

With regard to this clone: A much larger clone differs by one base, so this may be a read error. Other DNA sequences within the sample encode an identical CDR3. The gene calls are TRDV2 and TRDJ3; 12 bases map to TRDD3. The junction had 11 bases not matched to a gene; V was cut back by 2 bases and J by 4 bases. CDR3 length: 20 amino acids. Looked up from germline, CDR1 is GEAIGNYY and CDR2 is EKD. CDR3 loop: CACDNLLGDTGSWDTRQMFF. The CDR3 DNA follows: TGTGCCTGTGACAACCTTCTGGGGGATACGGGCTCTTGGGACACCCGACAGATGTTTTTC.

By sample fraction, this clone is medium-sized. The CDR3 DNA is TGTGCCTGTGACGCCGGGGGGGATACGAGCGATAAACTCATCTTT. The encoded protein is CACDAGGDTSDKLIF. This sequence joins TRDV2 and TRDJ1; 10 bases map to TRDD3. Trimming cost V 3 bases and J 4 bases; bases outside gene matches: 7. This CDR3 is built from 15 residues. Germline V gives CDR1 GEAIGNYY, CDR2 EKD.

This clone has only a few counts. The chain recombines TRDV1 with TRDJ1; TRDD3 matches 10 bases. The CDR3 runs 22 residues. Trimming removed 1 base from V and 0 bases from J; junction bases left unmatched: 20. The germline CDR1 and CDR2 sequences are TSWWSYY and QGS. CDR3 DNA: TGTGCTCTTGGGGAACCGTTCCGTGGCTATCACGCGACTGGGGGATACACCGATAAACTCATCTTT. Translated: CALGEPFRGYHATGGYTDKLIF.

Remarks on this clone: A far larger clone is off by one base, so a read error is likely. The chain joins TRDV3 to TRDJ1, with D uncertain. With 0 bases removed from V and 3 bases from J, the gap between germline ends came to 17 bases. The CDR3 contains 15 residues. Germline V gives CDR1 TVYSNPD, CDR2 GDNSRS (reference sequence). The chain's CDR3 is CAFSILLVISDKLIF. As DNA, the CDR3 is TGTGCCTTTAGCATACTGTTAGTTATCTCCGATAAACTCATCTTT.

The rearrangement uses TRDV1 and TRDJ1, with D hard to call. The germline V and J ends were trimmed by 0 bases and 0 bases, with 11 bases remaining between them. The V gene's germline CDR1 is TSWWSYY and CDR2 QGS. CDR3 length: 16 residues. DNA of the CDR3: TGTGCTCTTGGGGAACTGTCCACTCTTTACACCGATAAACTCATCTTT. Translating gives CALGELSTLYTDKLIF.

The CDR3 nucleotides read TGTGCCTGTGACGCACTGGGGGATACTGGTCAGGCCGATAAACTCATCTTT. It specifies CACDALGDTGQADKLIF. The chain carries TRDV2 and TRDJ1; 12 bases align to TRDD3. The CDR3 length is 17 residues. V lost 3 bases to trimming and J lost 3 bases; unmatched junction nucleotides: 10. The germline CDR1 and CDR2 sequences are GEAIGNYY and EKD.

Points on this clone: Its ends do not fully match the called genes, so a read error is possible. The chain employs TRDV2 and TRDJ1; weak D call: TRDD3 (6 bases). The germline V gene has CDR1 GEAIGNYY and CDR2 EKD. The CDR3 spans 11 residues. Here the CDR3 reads CACDTGPRLTF. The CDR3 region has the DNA TGTGCCTGCGACACTGGGCCTCGACTCACCTTT.

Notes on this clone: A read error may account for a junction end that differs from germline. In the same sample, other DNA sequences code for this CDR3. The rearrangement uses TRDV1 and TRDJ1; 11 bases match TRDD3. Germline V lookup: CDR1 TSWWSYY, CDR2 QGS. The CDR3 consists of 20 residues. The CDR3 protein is CALGTSQSYWGITYTDKLIF. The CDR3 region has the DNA TGTGCTCTTGGGACTAGCCAATCGTACTGGGGGATAACCTACACTGATAAACTCATCTTT.

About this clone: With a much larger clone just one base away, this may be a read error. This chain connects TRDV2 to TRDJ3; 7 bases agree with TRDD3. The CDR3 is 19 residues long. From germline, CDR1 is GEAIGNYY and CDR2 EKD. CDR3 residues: CACDTWAGGHSRDTRQMFF. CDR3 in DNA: TGTGCCTGTGACACTTGGGCTGGGGGCCACTCCCGGGACACCCGACAGATGTTTTTC.